This TCR beta chain was found in a study of blood T cells in healthy people across ages. The CDR3 loop spans 10 amino acids. Per germline, CDR1 DFQATT and CDR2 SNEGSKA (reference sequence). V shed 7 bases, J shed 7 bases, and the junction held 1 base outside the gene matches. Together with a sample-barcoded 5' primer, a J-beta primer mix was included in a second PCR lasting roughly 6 to 12 cycles. Via MiXCR, TCRdb re-called the 5' RACE reads, giving one row per CDR3 protein. This sample has roughly 1.6 million distinct CDR3 sequences, with roughly a third found just once. Per sample, no less than 5.5 micrograms of total RNA were extracted.

This chain connects TRBV20-1 to TRBJ2-1; 7 positions match TRBD2. Sequences were obtained from blood. This clonotype originated in a woman in her 30s in good health. The CDR3 DNA reads as TGCAGTGGCGGGAGAAATGAGCAGTTCTTC. It codes for CSGGRNEQFF.